This passage covers 24 T cell receptor beta chains from one sample sequenced in a study of CD8+CD57+ T cells in acquired aplastic anemia. For CDR3 and TCR beta VDJ profiling, genomic DNA was the template used. Each CDR3 protein is one row after TCRdb ran MiXCR on the reads. The sample yields some 190,000 distinct CDR3 sequences, 35% to 50% seen once. The sequencing input was sorted CD4+, CD8+, or CD8+CD57+ T cells (not recorded which) from PBMCs. Receptors originate from a human donor in good health.

The V gene is TRBV9, the J gene TRBJ1-6; D gene unclear. The germline V gene encodes CDR1 SGDLS and CDR2 YYNGEE. The CDR3 sequence is 11 residues long. V was clipped by 7 bases and J by 9 bases, with 8 bases between them. The CDR3: CASLHTSPLHF. The CDR3 DNA follows: TGTGCCAGCCTTCATACTTCACCCCTCCACTTT.

V and J are TRBV7-3 and TRBJ2-7; 10 nucleotides align to TRBD2. Trimming took 0 bases from V and 4 from J; bases not matched to a gene: 3. Germline CDR1 reads SGHTA; CDR2 reads FQGTGA. CDR3 length: 15 amino acids. The CDR3 loop reads CASSLTSGGRYEQYF. The CDR3 coding sequence is TGTGCCAGCAGCTTAACTAGCGGGGGGCGGTACGAGCAGTACTTC.

The CDR3 is CSVDRGLNEQYF. CDR3 in DNA: TGCAGCGTTGACAGGGGGCTAAACGAGCAGTACTTC. V gene TRBV29-1 combines with J gene TRBJ2-7, with TRBD1 identical over 8 bases. Trimming at V came to 3 bases and at J to 5 bases, leaving 3 bases not matched to a gene. Per the germline V gene, CDR1 is SQVTM and CDR2 is ANQGSEA. The CDR3 is 12 amino acids.

The chain recombines TRBV2 with TRBJ1-2; 11 bases align to TRBD1. Germline values: CDR1 SNHLY, CDR2 FYNNEI. After removal of 10 bases from V and 5 bases from J, the junction contained 12 bases not matched to a gene. The CDR3 is 15 amino acids. The CDR3 nucleotides are TGTGCCACCACCCTCCCGGGACAGGGGGGGTATGGCTACACCTTC. Its translation is CATTLPGQGGYGYTF.

This clonotype has ten or more counts. CDR3 protein: CASSKGVRETQYF. DNA of the CDR3: TGCGCCAGCAGCAAGGGTGTTAGGGAGACCCAGTACTTC. J is TRBJ2-5 and V is TRBV5-1; D gene uncertain. V was shortened by 4 bases and J by 5 bases, with 12 bases between the two germline ends. Germline V lookup: CDR1 SGHRS, CDR2 YFSETQ. This CDR3 region has 13 residues.

The chain joins TRBV20-1 to TRBJ2-1; a possible D gene is TRBD2 (5 bases). The CDR3 is 13 amino acids. From germline, CDR1 is DFQATT and CDR2 SNEGSKA (reference sequence). V was trimmed by 5 bases and J by 7 bases, leaving 15 bases between them. In DNA form, the CDR3 reads TGCAGTGCTGCCTCCATCGGGATTAATGAGCAGTTCTTC. Protein: CSAASIGINEQFF.

This clonotype was seen at least ten times. The rearrangement links TRBV7-9 to TRBJ2-1, with D perhaps assigned TRBD1 or TRBD2 (6 bases each). Trimming shortened V by 2 bases and J by 7 bases, and 18 bases separated the two germline ends. This CDR3 has 16 amino acids. The germline CDR1 and CDR2 sequences are SEHNR and FQNEAQ (reference sequence). The CDR3 bases are TGTGCCAGCAGCTTACGGGGGCTGAGGTTCGCAAATGAGCAGTTCTTC. The encoded protein is CASSLRGLRFANEQFF.

Ten or more counts support this clonotype. V and J are TRBV19 and TRBJ2-7, with 8 bases fitting TRBD1. The germline gives CDR1 LNHDA, CDR2 SQIVND (reference sequence). V was pared by 3 bases and J by 0 bases, with 4 bases of the junction left unmatched. The CDR3 consists of 15 residues. The CDR3, as DNA: TGTGCCAGTAGTATGGGACAGGCTCTCTCCTACGAGCAGTACTTC. It encodes CASSMGQALSYEQYF.

The chain couples TRBV11-1 to TRBJ1-1, with no clear D. This CDR3 spans 17 amino acids. V was shortened by 7 bases and J by 5 bases, with 26 bases between the two germline ends. Germline CDR1 is SGHAT and CDR2 is FQDESV (reference sequence). In DNA form, the CDR3 reads TGTGCCAGCACTCTTCCCCCGGGTCCTCTAAATCTTACTGAAGCTTTCTTT. Amino acids: CASTLPPGPLNLTEAFF.

This clonotype has a handful of counts. V and J are TRBV18 and TRBJ1-6, with D perhaps matching TRBD1 (5 bases). V shed 6 bases and J shed 8 bases, with 14 bases lying between them. The germline V gene has CDR1 KGHSH and CDR2 LQKENI. This CDR3 contains 14 residues. CDR3 sequence: CASSLTPTDSPLHF. In DNA form, the CDR3 reads TGTGCCAGCTCTCTTACGCCGACAGATTCACCCCTCCACTTT.

Comments on this clonotype: A read error may explain this, as a much larger clone is one base away. J is TRBJ2-1 and V is TRBV12-3 or TRBV12-4; TRBD2 matches at 9 bases. The CDR3 extends over 13 amino acids. The V and J ends lost 8 bases and 6 bases, in that order; junction bases with no gene match: 5. CDR3 bases: TGTGCCAGCGGGGGACTAGCCAGCAATGAGCAGTTCTTC. Amino acids: CASGGLASNEQFF.

This clonotype was seen a handful of times. The chain has TRBV2 and TRBJ2-5, with 7 bases aligning to TRBD2. After removal of 8 bases from V and 1 base from J, the junction contained 7 bases not matched to a gene. The germline V gene has CDR1 SNHLY and CDR2 FYNNEI. The CDR3 sequence is 14 residues long. This CDR3 reads CASSPTSAQETQYF. The CDR3 DNA reads TGTGCCAGCTCACCCACTAGCGCCCAAGAGACCCAGTACTTC.

With regard to this clonotype: A much larger clonotype is one base distant, so this may be a read error. In this CDR3 the conserved last residue, phenylalanine or tryptophan, is missing, so a read error is likely. The V and J genes are TRBV7-8 and TRBJ2-7; 9 bases are shared with TRBD1. Unmatched junction bases numbered 11, after V lost 5 bases and J lost 6 bases. The CDR3 is 15 residues long. Germline CDR1 and CDR2: SGHVS and FQNEAQ. The CDR3 here is CASSPLDRGVGEQYL. CDR3 bases: TGTGCCAGCAGCCCACTAGACAGGGGGGTCGGCGAGCAGTACCTC.

As regards this clonotype: A read error may be the cause here, since a much bigger clone is one base away. This sequence joins TRBV5-5 and TRBJ2-7; 7 bases are a match to TRBD2. Germline CDR1 is SGHKS and CDR2 is YYEKEE (reference sequence). There are 15 residues in the CDR3. The V segment lost 2 bases and the J segment 7 bases; nucleotides outside the gene matches: 12. CDR3 DNA sequence: TGTGCCAGCAGCTTCGGACTAGGGACTCTTGGGGAGCAGTACTTC. The encoded protein is CASSFGLGTLGEQYF.

This clonotype occurred once. This clone may be a read error of a much larger clone one base away. The chain has TRBV5-5 and TRBJ2-5, with D perhaps being TRBD1 or TRBD2 (5 bases each). V lost 6 bases, J lost 0 bases, and 15 bases lay in between. The germline CDR1 and CDR2 sequences are SGHKS and YYEKEE (reference sequence). CDR3 length: 15 residues. The chain's CDR3 is CASTLNRRYQETQYF. The CDR3 DNA sequence: TGTGCCAGCACCCTAAACAGGAGGTACCAAGAGACCCAGTACTTC.

The chain joins TRBV12-3 or TRBV12-4 to TRBJ1-6; TRBD1 is a possible D gene (5 bases). V was pared by 3 bases and J by 9 bases, with 12 bases between. CDR3 size: 14 residues. Here the CDR3 DNA reads TGTGCCAGCAGTTTTGAAGGGGTAGGTTCACCCCTCCACTTT. Translation gives CASSFEGVGSPLHF.

With respect to this clonotype: A much larger clone is a single base away; this may be a read error. V gene TRBV2 combines with J gene TRBJ2-4; weak D call: TRBD1 (6 bases). V was shortened by 6 bases and J by 4 bases, with 13 bases between the two germline ends. The CDR3 consists of 14 residues. Looked up from germline, CDR1 is SNHLY and CDR2 is FYNNEI. The CDR3: CASRPTRGKNIQYF. CDR3 bases: TGTGCCAGCAGGCCGACAAGGGGGAAAAACATTCAGTACTTC.

The rearrangement joins TRBV29-1 to TRBJ1-2; 12 nucleotides align to TRBD1. Germline-derived CDR1 and CDR2 are SQVTM and ANQGSEA. With 6 bases clipped from V and 8 bases from J, the junction kept 7 bases outside the gene matches. The CDR3 extends over 13 amino acids. The CDR3 loop is CSVPGQGALGYTF. CDR3 nucleotides: TGCAGCGTGCCGGGACAGGGGGCCTTAGGCTACACCTTC.

This clonotype was seen at least ten times. V usage is TRBV29-1 and J usage is TRBJ2-7; possibly TRBD1 for D (5 bases). There are 11 residues in the CDR3. Germline lookup yields CDR1 SQVTM and CDR2 ANQGSEA. Trimming left V 6 bases short and J 7 bases short, with 13 bases between. CDR3 in amino acids: CSVDKNEEQYF. In nucleotides, the CDR3 is TGCAGCGTGGACAAAAATGAAGAGCAGTACTTC.

The chain uses TRBV20-1 and TRBJ2-3; either TRBD1 or TRBD2 may fit D (5 bases each). With 6 bases removed from V and 6 bases from J, the gap between germline ends came to 19 bases. The CDR3 has 14 amino acids. Germline CDR1 reads DFQATT; CDR2 reads SNEGSKA (reference sequence). DNA of the CDR3: TGCAGTGCACCCCGGGACCGCGAGGGCGATACGCAGTATTTT. Protein: CSAPRDREGDTQYF.

The rearrangement joins TRBV5-5 to TRBJ2-3; D is perhaps TRBD1 (6 bases). Germline CDR1 and CDR2: SGHKS and YYEKEE (reference sequence). The germline V and J ends were trimmed by 6 bases and 2 bases, with 16 bases remaining between them. This CDR3 region has 15 residues. CDR3 residues: CASTDGQTHTDTQYF. The CDR3 region has the DNA TGTGCCAGCACCGATGGACAGACACACACAGATACGCAGTATTTT.

A few counts support this clonotype. The chain combines TRBV19 with TRBJ2-7, with 7 bases fitting TRBD1. The CDR3 extends over 13 amino acids. Trimming removed 3 bases from V and 4 bases from J; junction bases left unmatched: 3. Germline lookup yields CDR1 LNHDA and CDR2 SQIVND (reference sequence). The CDR3 spells CASSIGRGYEQYF. CDR3 nucleotide sequence: TGTGCCAGTAGTATCGGCAGGGGGTACGAGCAGTACTTC.

Many counts were recorded for this clonotype. This rearrangement joins TRBV12-5 to TRBJ1-5; D perhaps matches TRBD1 (6 bases). CDR1 is LGHNT, CDR2 FRNRAP, per germline. CDR3 length equals 14 residues. Trimming took off 5 bases at V and 5 bases at J, with 13 bases between the two ends. CDR3 residues: CASGTGTPDQPQHF. The CDR3 nucleotides read TGTGCTAGTGGTACCGGGACACCAGATCAGCCCCAGCATTTT.

The gene calls are TRBV15 and TRBJ2-7; TRBD1 is a possible D gene (5 bases). Germline V CDR1 and CDR2: LNHNV, YYDKDF (reference sequence). V was clipped by 0 bases and J by 5 bases, with 11 bases between them. The CDR3 totals 14 residues. The CDR3 region has the DNA TGTGCCACCAGCAGAGATAGCTGGGGCCACGAGCAGTACTTC. This encodes CATSRDSWGHEQYF.